This TCR beta chain was profiled in a study of CD8 T cells in ankylosing spondylitis (dated by TCRdb to about 2017). In terms of the full investigation: T cell receptor beta repertoires were profiled in healthy donors and ankylosing spondylitis patients so that disease-linked TCR variants could be found. The full study cohort was made up of about 24 ankylosing spondylitis patients and roughly 100 healthy donors. Peripheral blood was sampled, and synovial fluid was additionally collected from ankylosing spondylitis patients.

The investigation overall reported the following: The disease-linked clones were reported as significantly enriched in matched synovial fluid samples from ankylosing spondylitis patients. Some of the motif variants had been reported before in the synovial fluid and blood of reactive arthritis patients, a finding that suggests common disease-initiation mechanisms. A CD8+ phenotype was shown by the disease-linked clones, which were found at relatively low frequencies in peripheral blood. Blood from ankylosing spondylitis patients appeared to be characterized by a TCR beta motif composed of about eight highly homologous amino acid variants.

For this chain, trimming is 1 base at the V end and 7 bases at the J end, and the number of junction bases without a gene match is 6. The germline V gene encodes CDR1 LGHDT and CDR2 YNNKEL (reference sequence). The CDR3 holds 16 amino acids from the cysteine to the phenylalanine. Only CDR3 DNA remains: 48 bases, in frame from the first base. Sequencing was carried out with an Illumina HiSeq 2500. Quantitative 5'-RACE with molecular barcodes was the method used to prepare the TCR beta libraries. Regarding the original processing steps: To identify disease-linked TCR variants, a new computational method was used, one built on a probabilistic model of VDJ rearrangement. Using fastp trimming at Q25 and MiXCR clonotype assembly, TCRdb reanalyzed the public sequencing data and kept in-frame beta chains. All rows with the same CDR3 protein become a single entry with the most common DNA and genes. These V and J calls originate from TCRdb's pipeline instead of the authors' own analysis. The sample data list approximately 550,000 distinct CDR3 sequences, and about 12% of these were observed just once. The ten largest account for 6.8% of the sample.

With respect to this clonotype: No antigen is known for it. No base quality values were provided; no much bigger clone lies one nucleotide off.

Sequenced material: blood, either unsorted or a sorted T cell fraction (not recorded which). This sequence uses TRBV3-1 and TRBJ2-1; TRBD2 aligns with 11 central bases. This sequence originates from a male donor with ankylosing spondylitis. The CDR3 protein: CASSQAIAGGANEQFF. The DNA reads as follows: TGTGCCAGCAGCCAAGCAATAGCGGGAGGGGCAAATGAGCAGTTCTTC.